There are many counts of the clone carrying this T cell receptor (beta chain). Its specificity is not known. At one boundary the junction diverges from the germline segment, which might be a read error. These data belong to a study of T cells in Graves' hyperthyroidism and ophthalmopathy. Findings and limits, study-wide: Blood shared most expanded thyroid clonotypes above 0.001.

The germline V gene has CDR1 SEHNR and CDR2 FQNEAQ (reference sequence). The CDR3 has 9 amino acids. Patients aged 18 to 65 with hyperthyroidism were newly diagnosed, with duration under 2 months. Clinical symptoms, serum thyroxine and TRAb, thyroid ultrasound and orbital computed tomography were used for the diagnoses. Amplified regions were TCR beta CDR3 sequences from RNA transcripts. The study used the HTBI primer set for a first-round RT-PCR of the TCR CDR3. MiXCR, run by TCRdb on the multiplex PCR reads, gives a single entry per CDR3 protein. The sample contains about 260,000 distinct CDR3 sequences, under 30% of which appear only once.

The TCR originated in a man aged 35 to 55 with Graves' hyperthyroidism that later progressed to Graves' ophthalmopathy. The chain is built from TRBV7-9 and TRBJ1-2; D is perhaps TRBD1 (6 bases). The material sequenced was blood. This CDR3 reads CASSPRQEF. CDR3 bases: TGTGCCAGCAGCCCTCGACAGGAGTTC.